The 28 T cell receptor beta chains presented below share a single source sample, sequenced in a study of T cells in Graves' hyperthyroidism and ophthalmopathy. Authors of the study amplified TCR beta CDR3 regions from RNA transcripts. An initial round of RT-PCR targeting the TCR CDR3 relied on the HTBI primer set. TCRdb processed the multiplex PCR reads anew with MiXCR; each CDR3 protein has one entry. This sample has approximately 200,000 distinct CDR3 sequences, with about a sixth found just once. Material: blood. The source is a man between 40 and 49 years old with Graves' hyperthyroidism.

This clonotype was counted ten times or more. This chain connects TRBV5-8 to TRBJ2-5; TRBD1 matches 11 bases. This CDR3 is built from 16 residues. J gave up 1 base and V 1 base, and 3 bases lay outside the gene matches. Germline V gene sequence: CDR1 SGHTS, CDR2 YDEGEE. CDR3 amino acids: CASSLWGQGVQETQYF. Written as DNA, the CDR3 is TGTGCCAGCAGCTTGTGGGGACAGGGGGTCCAAGAGACCCAGTACTTC.

In its sample, this clonotype was seen a few times. This chain joins TRBV4-3 and TRBJ2-1; D perhaps matches TRBD1 (6 bases). CDR3 length: 17 amino acids. The germline V and J ends were trimmed by 1 base and 7 bases, with 20 bases remaining between them. Per germline, CDR1 LGHNA and CDR2 YSLEER. The CDR3 is CASSQGPSRQEKNEQFF. The CDR3, as DNA: TGCGCCAGCAGCCAAGGGCCCTCCCGACAGGAAAAGAATGAGCAGTTCTTC.

The sample holds many counts of this clonotype. The gene calls are TRBV6-6 and TRBJ2-3; D is ambiguous. V was clipped by 0 bases and J by 4 bases, with 11 bases between them. The CDR3 contains 15 residues. Per germline, CDR1 MNHNY and CDR2 SVGAGI (reference sequence). In DNA, the CDR3 is TGTGCCAGCAGTTACTCGAGAGATGGGCCAGATACGCAGTATTTT. Translating it yields CASSYSRDGPDTQYF.

This clonotype was recorded many times. The chain carries TRBV7-2 and TRBJ2-2; unclear D gene. Germline V gene sequence: CDR1 SGHTA, CDR2 FQGNSA. V dropped 6 bases and J dropped 0 bases, with 14 bases sitting between them. The CDR3 is 16 residues long. In DNA form, the CDR3 reads TGTGCCAGCAGGTCATGGGGTAGTTCGAACACCGGGGAGCTGTTTTTT. This sequence encodes CASRSWGSSNTGELFF.

This clonotype has only a few counts. This CDR3 reads CASSPGTGGSTEAFF. The CDR3 DNA reads TGTGCCAGCAGTCCTGGGACAGGGGGGAGCACTGAAGCTTTCTTT. The V gene is TRBV27, the J gene TRBJ1-1, with TRBD1 identical over 11 bases. In germline, CDR1 is MNHEY, CDR2 SMNVEV (reference sequence). The V segment lost 5 bases and the J segment 4 bases; nucleotides outside the gene matches: 6. This CDR3 has 15 amino acids.

This clonotype has at least ten counts. The chain carries TRBV29-1 and TRBJ2-3; D not resolved. From germline, CDR1 is SQVTM and CDR2 ANQGSEA. Trimming cost V 6 bases and J 0 bases, with 7 bases left between them. The CDR3 has 12 amino acids. CDR3 DNA: TGCAGCGTCCAGACTAGCACAGATACGCAGTATTTT. Its protein product is CSVQTSTDTQYF.

The chain combines TRBV7-9 with TRBJ2-3; 9 bases match TRBD2. The CDR3 runs to 15 residues. Germline V CDR1 and CDR2: SEHNR, FQNEAQ (reference sequence). V lost 4 bases and J lost 5; bases outside the gene matches: 7. The CDR3 nucleotides are TGTGCCAGCAGCTACTATGCGGGGGGGCAAGATACGCAGTATTTT. This sequence encodes CASSYYAGGQDTQYF.

The J gene is TRBJ2-2, the V gene TRBV7-3; D unclear. V gave up 2 bases and J gave up 0 bases, with 16 bases separating them. Looked up from germline, CDR1 is SGHTA and CDR2 is FQGTGA. This CDR3 has 18 amino acids. The CDR3 nucleotides are TGTGCCAGCAGCTTAGCGTTAGTCCCAACCTCGAACACCGGGGAGCTGTTTTTT. Its protein is CASSLALVPTSNTGELFF.

This clonotype was counted ten times or more. V and J are TRBV5-1 and TRBJ2-3; D ambiguous. The CDR3 extends over 15 amino acids. Per the germline V gene, CDR1 is SGHRS and CDR2 is YFSETQ. V gave up 0 bases and J gave up 0 bases, with 8 bases separating them. In nucleotides, the CDR3 is TGCGCCAGCAGCTTGGACGGCAGGAGCACAGATACGCAGTATTTT. This sequence encodes CASSLDGRSTDTQYF.

This clonotype was found many times. CDR3 region: CASSARDTQETQYF. CDR3 nucleotides: TGTGCCAGCAGTGCCCGGGACACCCAAGAGACCCAGTACTTC. This rearrangement joins TRBV12-3 or TRBV12-4 to TRBJ2-5, with D possibly matching TRBD1 (6 bases). The length of the CDR3 is 14 residues. The ends were cut back, 5 bases at V and 1 base at J, with 11 bases in the middle.

This clonotype has only a few counts. The V and J genes are TRBV5-6 and TRBJ2-1; D gene ambiguous. The CDR3 sequence is 11 residues long. Germline V gene lookup returns CDR1 SGHDT and CDR2 YYEEEE. V lost 4 bases to trimming and J lost 8 bases, with 7 bases between them. The CDR3 spells CASSLSYEQFF. The CDR3 DNA is TGTGCCAGCAGCCTTAGCTATGAGCAGTTCTTC.

A few counts support this clonotype. V gene TRBV6-2 or TRBV6-3 combines with J gene TRBJ1-6, with D uncertain. Trimming pared 6 bases from V and 8 bases from J, leaving 8 bases between. The germline V gene has CDR1 MNHEY and CDR2 SVGEGT. CDR3 length: 12 residues. The CDR3: CASSRRYSPLHF. In DNA, the CDR3 is TGTGCCAGCAGCCGCCGGTATTCACCCCTCCACTTT.

This clonotype was seen ten or more times. J is TRBJ2-7 and V is TRBV18, with D possibly matching TRBD2 (6 bases). This CDR3 has 14 amino acids. Germline assignment: CDR1 KGHSH and CDR2 LQKENI. Trimming cost V 3 bases and J 1 base, with 10 bases left between them. The DNA of the CDR3 is TGTGCCAGCTCACCCAGCAGCGGGTCCTACGAGCAGTACTTC. It specifies CASSPSSGSYEQYF.

Many counts were recorded for this clonotype. The chain has TRBV20-1 and TRBJ1-2, with unresolved D. Trimming left V 3 bases short and J 3 bases short, with 11 bases between. Looked up from germline, CDR1 is DFQATT and CDR2 is SNEGSKA (reference sequence). The CDR3 runs 13 residues. CDR3 DNA: TGCAGTGCTAGGATTGCGGTGGACTATGGCTACACCTTC. It specifies CSARIAVDYGYTF.

In its sample, this clonotype was seen many times. The chain carries TRBV11-2 and TRBJ1-6; D gene unclear. V lost 1 base, J lost 0 bases, and 1 base lay in between. The germline CDR1 and CDR2 sequences are SGHAT and FQNNGV. The CDR3 extends over 14 amino acids. The CDR3 protein is CASSLVSYNSPLHF. The CDR3, as DNA: TGTGCCAGCAGCTTAGTCTCCTATAATTCACCCCTCCACTTT.

This clonotype was recorded a few times. The rearrangement joins TRBV4-3 to TRBJ2-3; 7 positions agree with TRBD2. The CDR3 runs to 14 residues. CDR1 is LGHNA and CDR2 is YSLEER in the germline V gene. In DNA form, the CDR3 reads TGCGCGAGTGGGACTATCCCTTTCACAGATACGCAGTATTTT. It yields the protein CASGTIPFTDTQYF.

The DNA of the CDR3 is TGCGCCAGCAGCCAAGATCCGAGCTCGACAGGGGAAAATGAAAAACTGTTTTTT. Encoded protein: CASSQDPSSTGENEKLFF. The chain recombines TRBV4-3 with TRBJ1-4, with 8 bases that match TRBD1. The CDR3 consists of 18 residues. Losses at the gene ends were 0 bases for V and 5 bases for J; bases not matched to a gene: 11. Germline V gives CDR1 LGHNA, CDR2 YSLEER.

The sample holds many counts of this clonotype. This rearrangement joins TRBV12-3 or TRBV12-4 to TRBJ2-3; D is unclear. This CDR3 has 17 amino acids. Trimming shortened V by 2 bases and J by 6 bases, and 21 bases separated the two germline ends. In nucleotides, the CDR3 is TGTGCCAGCAGTTTATCGTTGGCCCGAGGCGTCCCCGATACGCAGTATTTT. It yields the protein CASSLSLARGVPDTQYF.

This clonotype has a count of ten or more. The rearrangement links TRBV24-1 to TRBJ2-5, with D perhaps TRBD1 or TRBD2 (5 bases each). Germline loops: CDR1 KGHDR, CDR2 SFDVKD. The germline V and J ends were trimmed by 3 bases and 1 base, with 8 bases remaining between them. CDR3 length equals 14 residues. The CDR3 sequence: CATSDPGPQETQYF. Here the CDR3 DNA reads TGTGCCACCAGTGATCCGGGACCCCAAGAGACCCAGTACTTC.

In this sample, this clonotype turned up a few times. This rearrangement joins TRBV4-3 to TRBJ2-7; TRBD2 might be the D (5 bases). The germline CDR1 and CDR2 sequences are LGHNA and YSLEER. This CDR3 region has 14 residues. Trimming left V 1 base short and J 3 bases short, with 10 bases between. The CDR3 here is CASSQVRDSYEQYF. The CDR3 DNA reads as TGCGCCAGCAGCCAAGTGAGGGATAGCTACGAGCAGTACTTC.

The chain employs TRBV9 and TRBJ2-6; 8 positions match TRBD2. Germline assignment: CDR1 SGDLS and CDR2 YYNGEE. The CDR3 has 18 residues. V shed 2 bases, J shed 2 bases, and the junction held 9 bases outside the gene matches. CDR3 region: CASSVGGESKAGANVLTF. In DNA form, the CDR3 reads TGTGCCAGCAGCGTCGGGGGGGAGTCTAAGGCTGGGGCCAACGTCCTGACTTTC.

Ten or more counts support this clonotype. The J gene is TRBJ1-1, the V gene TRBV24-1, with D hard to call. CDR1 and CDR2 from the germline V gene are KGHDR and SFDVKD. This CDR3 region has 12 residues. V dropped 7 bases and J dropped 4 bases, with 9 bases sitting between them. The CDR3: CATRGFGTEAFF. CDR3 sequence (DNA): TGTGCCACCAGGGGGTTTGGCACTGAAGCTTTCTTT.

This clonotype has at least ten counts. The rearrangement links TRBV7-2 to TRBJ2-1, with D possibly being TRBD2 (6 bases). V shed 0 bases and J shed 10 bases, with 13 bases lying between them. The CDR3 length is 14 residues. The germline gives CDR1 SGHTA, CDR2 FQGNSA. CDR3 in amino acids: CASSLASSDPEQFF. Written as DNA, the CDR3 is TGTGCCAGCAGCTTAGCTTCTAGCGACCCCGAGCAGTTCTTC. Together with reference TRBV7-2 and TRBJ2-1, the CDR3 gives the full variable domain: GAGVSQSPSNKVTEKGKDVELRCDPISGHTALYWYRQSLGQGLEFLIYFQGNSAPDKSGLPSDRFSAERTGGSVSTLTIQRTQQEDSAVYLCASSLASSDPEQFFGPGTRLTVL.

Many counts were recorded for this clonotype. This chain connects TRBV5-1 to TRBJ1-2, with 8 nucleotides matching TRBD1. Germline V gene lookup returns CDR1 SGHRS and CDR2 YFSETQ. The CDR3 consists of 17 residues. Trimming took 1 base from V and 4 from J; bases not matched to a gene: 12. CDR3 loop: CASSLTTGGEWSYGYTF. In DNA form, the CDR3 reads TGCGCCAGCAGCTTGACTACAGGGGGAGAGTGGTCCTATGGCTACACCTTC.

This clonotype was detected many times. V usage is TRBV30 and J usage is TRBJ2-2, with TRBD1 matching 8 bases. The CDR3 covers 16 residues. V lost 5 bases and J lost 7; bases outside the gene matches: 15. The germline V gene has CDR1 GTSNPN and CDR2 SVGIG (reference sequence). The CDR3 loop is CAWASGAGGVIGELFF. CDR3 DNA: TGTGCCTGGGCTTCGGGGGCAGGGGGCGTTATCGGGGAGCTGTTTTTT. Filled out from reference TRBV30 and TRBJ2-2, the complete variable domain reads SQTIHQWPATLVQPVGSPLSLECTVEGTSNPNLYWYRQAAGRGLQLLFYSVGIGQISSEVPQNLSASRPQDRQFILSSKKLLLSDSGFYLCAWASGAGGVIGELFFGEGSRLTVL.

Ten or more counts support this clonotype. The chain is built from TRBV9 and TRBJ2-3; D unresolved. V shed 6 bases and J shed 1 base, with 9 bases lying between them. The CDR3 loop spans 13 amino acids. The V gene's germline CDR1 is SGDLS and CDR2 YYNGEE. CDR3 sequence reads: CASTGIRTDTQYF. For the CDR3, the DNA is TGTGCCAGCACGGGTATTCGCACAGATACGCAGTATTTT.

This chain uses TRBV10-3 with TRBJ1-4; D gene uncertain. CDR1 is ENHRY, CDR2 SYGVKD, per germline. This CDR3 comprises 12 residues. V dropped 4 bases and J dropped 7 bases, with 7 bases sitting between them. In DNA form, the CDR3 reads TGTGCCATCAGTGCTTCAAGTGAAAAACTGTTTTTT. Protein product: CAISASSEKLFF.

This clonotype was counted only a few times. The V call is TRBV15, the J call TRBJ1-6; D unresolved. The V end lost 0 bases, the J end lost 7 bases, and 4 bases lay between the germline ends. Per the germline V gene, CDR1 is LNHNV and CDR2 is YYDKDF (reference sequence). The CDR3 is made up of 13 amino acids. CDR3 in amino acids: CATSRESNSPLHF. Here the CDR3 DNA reads TGTGCCACCAGCAGAGAGTCCAATTCACCCCTCCACTTT.